This TCR beta chain was found in a study of cytotoxic CD8 clonotypes in ibrutinib-treated CLL (dated by TCRdb to about 2021). Looking at the study overall: The cohort had about a dozen relapsed/refractory and around 16 treatment-naive patients; some 17 were IGHV unmutated. Partial responses were observed in about 25 patients and complete responses in 2; after a median follow-up of around 68 months, remission was maintained in 14 patients and progression was observed in approximately 12. The response samples were drawn at a median of approximately twelve months into treatment, with a range of about 6 to 36 months. On average, each sample yielded 250,000 to 300,000 productive templates and tens of thousands of productive rearrangements. Of the 70 to 100 people in the trial, approximately 28 had longitudinal samples available. Cryopreserved peripheral blood mononuclear cells were collected at three points: before therapy, at response, and at either sustained remission or disease progression. The full study reports these points: Public clonotypes were rare and either shrank or stayed stable during treatment, and the rise in clonality at ibrutinib response reflected expansion of private clonotypes. Clonality rose at ibrutinib response, remained stable during sustained remission, and dropped back toward baseline at progression. At baseline, clonality was higher than in age-matched healthy donors and showed a strong correlation with circulating CD8+ T-cell counts. Sustained-remission and progressing patients did not have matched sampling times, and lymph node repertoires were not examined.

Measured from the cysteine to the phenylalanine, the CDR3 is 10 residues long. The retained sequence is limited to the CDR3, 30 bases, with the frame set at the first base. V and J are truncated by 7 bases and 5 bases respectively, leaving an intervening sequence of 8 bases. The CDR1 and CDR2 encoded by the germline V gene (reference sequence) are GTSNPN and SVGIG. Each clonotype received, on average, about 10x coverage in deep resolution sequencing performed on a MiSeq, where the target depth lay between 1 in 1 million and 1 in 200,000 T cells. The immunoSEQ hsTCRB Kit was used to generate TCR beta libraries. Per the authors' processing: ImmunoSEQ Data Assistant and ImmunoSEQ Analyzer were used for data analysis, and V, D and J genes were assigned according to IMGT definitions. Clonality was computed as one minus normalized Shannon entropy of productive rearrangement frequencies, ranging from 0 to 1. Public clonotype analysis was restricted to overrepresented clonotypes comprising at least 0.05% of each patient's repertoire. Some 12 age-matched healthy donor repertoires from immuneACCESS served as clonality controls. Drawn from immuneACCESS, this table holds only the in-frame rearrangements with V and J called that TCRdb kept. Clones are partly lost; checked studies trace under half to an unresolved V gene and leave the rest unexplained. V, J and clone size are those of that table, while D and trimming were read from the DNA. The sample table records 19,000 or so clones; 81% of these occur just once. Roughly 5.7% of the sample is held by the ten biggest clonotypes.

This clone has a handful of counts. This clone's antigen is unknown. Within one base of it there is no much larger clone, and no base qualities were kept. For TCR beta library preparation, approximately 1.8 micrograms of genomic DNA was extracted from cryopreserved PBMCs. Longitudinal blood samples from CLL patients receiving ibrutinib monotherapy were subjected to high-throughput TCR beta sequencing. The patients were enrolled in a single-center, open-label phase 2 trial of ibrutinib monotherapy. Rearrangement joined TRBV30 to TRBJ1-2; there is no confident call for the D gene. Specimen: PBMCs, collected before ibrutinib treatment. The TCR sequence derives from a human donor with chronic lymphocytic leukemia. Here is the DNA: TGTGCCTTGACCCCATATGGCTACACCTTC. Translated, it gives CALTPYGYTF.